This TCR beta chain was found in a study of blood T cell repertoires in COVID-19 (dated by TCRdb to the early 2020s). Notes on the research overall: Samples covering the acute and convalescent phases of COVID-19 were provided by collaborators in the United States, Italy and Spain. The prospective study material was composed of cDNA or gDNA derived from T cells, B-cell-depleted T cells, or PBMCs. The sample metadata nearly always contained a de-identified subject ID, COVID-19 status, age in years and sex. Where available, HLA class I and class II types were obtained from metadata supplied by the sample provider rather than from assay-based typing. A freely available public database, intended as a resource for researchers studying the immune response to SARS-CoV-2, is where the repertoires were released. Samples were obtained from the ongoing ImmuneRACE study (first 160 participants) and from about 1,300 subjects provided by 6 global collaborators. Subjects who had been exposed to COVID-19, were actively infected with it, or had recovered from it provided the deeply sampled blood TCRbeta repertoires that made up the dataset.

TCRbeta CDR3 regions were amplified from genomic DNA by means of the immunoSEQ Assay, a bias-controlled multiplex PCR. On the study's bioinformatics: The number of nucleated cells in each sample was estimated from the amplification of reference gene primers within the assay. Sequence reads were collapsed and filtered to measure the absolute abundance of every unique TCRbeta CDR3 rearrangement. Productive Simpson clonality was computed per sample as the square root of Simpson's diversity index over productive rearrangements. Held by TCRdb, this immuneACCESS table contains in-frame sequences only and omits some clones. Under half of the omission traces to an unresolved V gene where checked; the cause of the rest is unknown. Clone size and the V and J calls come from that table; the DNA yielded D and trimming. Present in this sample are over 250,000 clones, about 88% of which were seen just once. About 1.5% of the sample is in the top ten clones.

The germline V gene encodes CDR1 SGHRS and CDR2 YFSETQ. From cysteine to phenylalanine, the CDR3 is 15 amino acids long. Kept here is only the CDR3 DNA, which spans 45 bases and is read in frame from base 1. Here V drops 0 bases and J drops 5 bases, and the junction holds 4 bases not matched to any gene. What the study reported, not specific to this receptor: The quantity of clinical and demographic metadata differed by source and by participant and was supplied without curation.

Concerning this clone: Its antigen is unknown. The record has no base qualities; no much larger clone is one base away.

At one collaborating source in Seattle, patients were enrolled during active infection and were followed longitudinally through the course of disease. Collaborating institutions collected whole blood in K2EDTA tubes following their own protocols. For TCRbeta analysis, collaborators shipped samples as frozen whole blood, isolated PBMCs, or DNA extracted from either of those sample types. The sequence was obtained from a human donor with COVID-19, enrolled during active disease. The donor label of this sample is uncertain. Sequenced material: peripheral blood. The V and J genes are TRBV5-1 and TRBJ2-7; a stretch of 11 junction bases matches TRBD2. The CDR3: CASSLETSGIDEQYF. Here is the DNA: TGCGCCAGCAGCTTGGAGACTAGCGGGATTGACGAGCAGTACTTC.